The T cell receptor (beta chain) described here comes from a study of regulatory T cells in long-lasting Graves disease. Time point meaning: persistent/refractory GD, antithyroid drugs over 5 years with positive TRAb. Scientists built the TCR library using RNA that was extracted from PBMCs. The study's findings and limits: Persistent disease was characterized by preferential usage of TRBV28, TRBJ1-2 and TRBJ2-5.

Germline CDR1 and CDR2: MNHNS and SASEGT. Trimming shortened V by 7 bases and J by 4 bases, and 11 bases separated the two germline ends. The CDR3 is made up of 13 amino acids. A word on this clonotype: Its antigen is currently unknown.

According to the study, TCR beta libraries were built with iRepertoire HTBI primers and CDR3-region Arm-PCR. One entry per CDR3 protein results from TCRdb running MiXCR on the multiplex PCR reads. The table shows 400,000 to 500,000 distinct CDR3 sequences, with roughly a fifth occurring only once. This specimen consisted of peripheral blood mononuclear cells (PBMCs), obtained when the disease was refractory, from a patient treated with antithyroid drugs. The clonotype originates from a female donor with Graves disease. This chain connects TRBV6-1 to TRBJ1-5; D not resolved. CDR3 loop: CASTYGENQPQHF. In DNA, the CDR3 is TGTGCCAGCACATATGGAGAAAATCAGCCCCAGCATTTT.